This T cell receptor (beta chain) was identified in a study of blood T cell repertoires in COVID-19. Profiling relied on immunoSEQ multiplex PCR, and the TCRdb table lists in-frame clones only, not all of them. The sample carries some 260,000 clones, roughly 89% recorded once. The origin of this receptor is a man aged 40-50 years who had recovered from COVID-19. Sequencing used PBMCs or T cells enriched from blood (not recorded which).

The CDR3 nucleotides are TGTGCCAGCAGCTTTGGAGGGGATAGTTCAGATACGCAGTATTTT. This sequence encodes CASSFGGDSSDTQYF. The gene calls are TRBV5-5 and TRBJ2-3; maybe TRBD2 (6 bases). V lost 2 bases to trimming and J lost 4 bases, with 14 bases between them. CDR3 size: 15 residues. Per germline, CDR1 SGHKS and CDR2 YYEKEE (reference sequence).